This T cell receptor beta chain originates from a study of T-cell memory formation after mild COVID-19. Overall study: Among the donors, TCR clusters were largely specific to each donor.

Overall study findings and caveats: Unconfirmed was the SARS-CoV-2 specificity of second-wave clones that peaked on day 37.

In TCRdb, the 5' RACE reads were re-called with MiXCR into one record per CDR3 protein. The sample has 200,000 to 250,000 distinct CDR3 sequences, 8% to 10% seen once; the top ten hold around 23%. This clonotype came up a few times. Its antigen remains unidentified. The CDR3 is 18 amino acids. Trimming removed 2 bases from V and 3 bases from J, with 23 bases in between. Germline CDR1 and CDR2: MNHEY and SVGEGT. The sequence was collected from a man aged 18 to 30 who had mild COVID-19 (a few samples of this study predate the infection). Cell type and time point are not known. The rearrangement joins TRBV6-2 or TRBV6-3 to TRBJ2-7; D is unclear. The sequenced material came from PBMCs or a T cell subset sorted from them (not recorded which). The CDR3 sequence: CASSYRVGRPEGVYEQYV. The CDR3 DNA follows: TGTGCCAGCAGTTACCGGGTAGGCAGGCCAGAAGGCGTCTACGAGCAGTACGTC.